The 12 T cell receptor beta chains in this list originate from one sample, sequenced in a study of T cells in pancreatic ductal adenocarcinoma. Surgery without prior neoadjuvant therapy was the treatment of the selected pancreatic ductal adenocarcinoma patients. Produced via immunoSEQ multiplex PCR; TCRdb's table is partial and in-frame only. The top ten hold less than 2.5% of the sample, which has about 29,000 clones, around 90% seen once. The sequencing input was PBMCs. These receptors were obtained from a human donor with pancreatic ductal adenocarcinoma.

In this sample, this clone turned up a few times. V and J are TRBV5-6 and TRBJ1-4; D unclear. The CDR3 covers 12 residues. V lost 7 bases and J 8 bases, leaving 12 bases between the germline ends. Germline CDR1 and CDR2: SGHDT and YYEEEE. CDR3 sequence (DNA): TGTGCCAGCGGAATTTTGGGGGAAAAACTGTTTTTT. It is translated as CASGILGEKLFF. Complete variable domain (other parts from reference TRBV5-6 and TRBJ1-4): DAGVTQSPTHLIKTRGQQVTLRCSPKSGHDTVSWYQQALGQGPQFIFQYYEEEERQRGNFPDRFSGHQFPNYSSELNVNALLLGDSALYLCASGILGEKLFFGSGTQLSVL.

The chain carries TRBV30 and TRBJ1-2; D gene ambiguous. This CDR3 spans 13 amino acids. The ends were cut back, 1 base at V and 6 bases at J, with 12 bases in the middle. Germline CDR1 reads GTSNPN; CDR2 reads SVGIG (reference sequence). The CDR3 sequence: CAWSARRTDGYTF. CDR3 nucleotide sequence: TGTGCCTGGAGTGCCCGCCGAACGGATGGCTACACCTTC.

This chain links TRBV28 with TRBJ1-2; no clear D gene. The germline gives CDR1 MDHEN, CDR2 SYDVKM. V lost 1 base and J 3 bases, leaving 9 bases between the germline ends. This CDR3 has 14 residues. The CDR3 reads CASSLLGSDYGYTF. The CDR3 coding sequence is TGTGCCAGCAGTTTATTAGGGTCGGACTATGGCTACACCTTC.

For the CDR3, the DNA is TGTGCCAGCAGTATAGCGGGAGGTATGTACGAGCAGTACTTC. It codes for CASSIAGGMYEQYF. V and J are TRBV7-2 and TRBJ2-7; 10 bases agree with TRBD2. The CDR3 is 14 residues long. J was trimmed by 4 bases and V by 6 bases; bases with no gene match: 6. Germline CDR1 is SGHTA and CDR2 is FQGNSA.

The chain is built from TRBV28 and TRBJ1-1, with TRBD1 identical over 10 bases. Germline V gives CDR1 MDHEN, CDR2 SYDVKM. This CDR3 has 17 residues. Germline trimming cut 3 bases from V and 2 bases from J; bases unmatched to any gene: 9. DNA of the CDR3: TGTGCCAGCAGTTTTACCCGCTCGACAGGGGGCAACACTGAAGCTTTCTTT. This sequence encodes CASSFTRSTGGNTEAFF.

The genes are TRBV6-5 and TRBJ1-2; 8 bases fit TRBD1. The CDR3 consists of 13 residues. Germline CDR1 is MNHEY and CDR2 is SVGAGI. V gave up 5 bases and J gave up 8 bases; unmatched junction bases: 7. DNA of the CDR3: TGTGCCAGCAGTCCAGGGGGCGCGAGAGGCTACACCTTC. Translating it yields CASSPGGARGYTF.

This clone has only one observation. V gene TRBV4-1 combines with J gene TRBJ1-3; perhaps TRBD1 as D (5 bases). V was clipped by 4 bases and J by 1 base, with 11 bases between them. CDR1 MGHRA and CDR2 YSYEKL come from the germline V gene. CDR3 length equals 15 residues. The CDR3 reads CASSLSQDSGNTIYF. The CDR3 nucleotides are TGCGCCAGCAGCCTCTCACAGGATTCTGGAAACACCATATATTTT.

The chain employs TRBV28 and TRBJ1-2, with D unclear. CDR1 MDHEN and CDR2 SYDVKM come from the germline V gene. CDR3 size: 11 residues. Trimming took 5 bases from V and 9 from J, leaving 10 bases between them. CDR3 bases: TGTGCCAGCAGTAATGGAAGGAGCTACACCTTC. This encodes CASSNGRSYTF.

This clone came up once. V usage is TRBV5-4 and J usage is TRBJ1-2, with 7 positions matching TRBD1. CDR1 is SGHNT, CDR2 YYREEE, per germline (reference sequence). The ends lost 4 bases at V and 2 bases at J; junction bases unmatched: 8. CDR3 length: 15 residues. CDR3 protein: CASSLPDRANYGYTF. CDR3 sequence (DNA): TGTGCCAGCAGCCTTCCTGACAGGGCCAACTATGGCTACACCTTC.

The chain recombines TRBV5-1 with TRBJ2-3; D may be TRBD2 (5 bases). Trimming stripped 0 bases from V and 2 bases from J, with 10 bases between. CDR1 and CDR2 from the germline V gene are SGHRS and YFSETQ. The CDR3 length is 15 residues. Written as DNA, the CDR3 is TGCGCCAGCAGCTTGGGGCTAGCCATCACAGATACGCAGTATTTT. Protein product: CASSLGLAITDTQYF.

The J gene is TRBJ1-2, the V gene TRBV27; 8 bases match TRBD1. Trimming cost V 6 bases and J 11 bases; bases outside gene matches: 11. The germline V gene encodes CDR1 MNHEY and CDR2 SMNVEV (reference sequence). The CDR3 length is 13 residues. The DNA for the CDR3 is TGTGCCAGCAGCCTAGGGACAGGCTTTCCTTACACCTTC. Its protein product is CASSLGTGFPYTF.

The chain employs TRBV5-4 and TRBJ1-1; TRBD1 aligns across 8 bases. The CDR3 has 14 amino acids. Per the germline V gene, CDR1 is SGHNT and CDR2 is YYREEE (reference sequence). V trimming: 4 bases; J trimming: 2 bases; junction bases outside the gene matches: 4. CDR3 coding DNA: TGTGCCAGCAGCCAGGACAGGGATAACACTGAAGCTTTCTTT. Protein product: CASSQDRDNTEAFF. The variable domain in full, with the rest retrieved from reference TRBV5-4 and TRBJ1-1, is ETGVTQSPTHLIKTRGQQVTLRCSSQSGHNTVSWYQQALGQGPQFIFQYYREEENGRGNFPPRFSGLQFPNYSSELNVNALELDDSALYLCASSQDRDNTEAFFGQGTRLTVV.